These T cell receptor beta chains were read from a single sample in a study of HIV-infected patients and healthy controls. TCRdb processed the 5' RACE reads anew with MiXCR; each CDR3 protein has one entry. The table records 5,300 or so distinct CDR3 sequences, roughly 9.7% of them present only once. The material was blood, obtained during antiretroviral therapy. These receptors all stem from an adult with HIV infection. CDR3s include the opening cysteine and the closing phenylalanine or tryptophan. The order of the fields is V gene, CDR3 protein.

v_call: TRBV7-8
cdr3_aa: CASSLALTGGNTEAFF

v_call: TRBV5-6
cdr3_aa: CASSLGGFGDTQYF

v_call: TRBV28
cdr3_aa: CASSLDQSTDTQYF

v_call: TRBV12-3/TRBV12-4
cdr3_aa: CASSLVQRNTEAFF

v_call: TRBV19
cdr3_aa: CASSIGGTTDEQFF

v_call: TRBV11-3
cdr3_aa: CASSSGPGGTQYF

v_call: TRBV5-1
cdr3_aa: CASRFRSGSDNEQFF

v_call: TRBV15
cdr3_aa: CATSRDGQASYEQYF

v_call: TRBV20-1
cdr3_aa: CSARGVLLSNTEAFF

v_call: TRBV28
cdr3_aa: CASSLAKETQYF

v_call: TRBV7-9
cdr3_aa: CASSLGRESYEQYF

v_call: TRBV7-9
cdr3_aa: CASSPFSGMNEQFF

v_call: TRBV12-3/TRBV12-4
cdr3_aa: CASSSFRTFQETQYF

v_call: TRBV5-1
cdr3_aa: CASSSRDQETQYF

v_call: TRBV6-5
cdr3_aa: CASTRSQGFEAFF

v_call: TRBV15
cdr3_aa: CATSRDRVDNGYTF

v_call: TRBV20-1
cdr3_aa: CSAPGTSGPKETQYF

v_call: TRBV12-3/TRBV12-4
cdr3_aa: CASSLPGQIEAFF

v_call: TRBV3-1
cdr3_aa: CASSQGLAVNTDTQYF

v_call: TRBV9
cdr3_aa: CASSVGASSRTLTDTQYF

v_call: TRBV29-1
cdr3_aa: CSVSQRSYNEQFF

v_call: TRBV10-3
cdr3_aa: CAIRDPGTQHYEQYF

v_call: TRBV6-1
cdr3_aa: CASSERIWGQGADGYTF

v_call: TRBV9
cdr3_aa: CASSVRGQSFNEQFF

v_call: TRBV7-2
cdr3_aa: CASSPYSDTQYF

v_call: TRBV6-6
cdr3_aa: CASSYWDSGNYGYTF

v_call: TRBV9
cdr3_aa: CASSPEGSGWRSEQYF

v_call: TRBV19
cdr3_aa: CASSIGLNSYNEQFF

v_call: TRBV7-9
cdr3_aa: CASSSLSVIQETQYF

v_call: TRBV19
cdr3_aa: CATRQTPNTGELFF

v_call: TRBV7-9
cdr3_aa: CASSLSGSADTQYF

v_call: TRBV13
cdr3_aa: CASSSSWTGELFF

v_call: TRBV5-1
cdr3_aa: CASSLGQFSSTDTQYF

v_call: TRBV28
cdr3_aa: CATLGREISAYEQYF

v_call: TRBV28
cdr3_aa: CASSGTGSNEKLFF

v_call: TRBV5-5
cdr3_aa: CASSWMRAYTDTQYF

v_call: TRBV6-5
cdr3_aa: CASSSPGQGKNIQYF

v_call: TRBV2
cdr3_aa: CASKEGVYGYTF

v_call: TRBV19
cdr3_aa: CATRTGLAGVETQYF

v_call: TRBV27
cdr3_aa: CASSLGGGTGVNEQFF

v_call: TRBV25-1
cdr3_aa: CASSEEGYQETQYF

v_call: TRBV4-1
cdr3_aa: CASSVGLGETQYF

v_call: TRBV5-6
cdr3_aa: CASSLYLSGRTGELFF

v_call: TRBV28
cdr3_aa: CASSLLRRFSNQPQHF

v_call: TRBV4-1
cdr3_aa: CASSQEWDTTGELFF

v_call: TRBV28
cdr3_aa: CASSFMPPSHTF

v_call: TRBV28
cdr3_aa: CASSSSSGISTDTQYF

v_call: TRBV7-9
cdr3_aa: CASSLDLAATGGRGYTF

v_call: TRBV5-6
cdr3_aa: CASSLGGDRGHETQYF